This TCR beta chain was sequenced during a study of response to subunit inactivated influenza vaccine. V lost 0 bases and J lost 11, with 19 bases in between. Germline V CDR1 and CDR2: MGHRA, YSYEKL. CDR3 length: 15 amino acids. TCRdb processed the RT-PCR reads anew with MiXCR; each CDR3 protein has one entry. In the table there are roughly 540,000 distinct CDR3 sequences, roughly a quarter of which are singletons. This same sample was also taken into another study, of T cells expressing NK-cell markers. That paper states: Making the TCR beta cDNA relied on 5'RACE template switching with UMIs. Sorted CD3+CD56+NKG2C+, CD3+CD56+NKG2C- and CD3+CD56-NKG2C+ T cells provided the TCR beta repertoires. One of the eight sequenced donors was seronegative, whereas the other seven were HCMV-seropositive. For several experiments, T cell sorting was restricted to the alpha-beta TCR population by means of an anti-gamma-delta TCR antibody. The HCMV specificity of the expanded NKG2C+ T cell clones stayed unresolved.

The TCR was taken from a man in his forties or fifties who received an inactivated influenza vaccine. This material consisted of CD4+ T cells sorted from PBMCs, taken 11 to 12 days after vaccination. The rearrangement links TRBV4-1 to TRBJ1-1; possibly TRBD1 for D (6 bases). As DNA, the CDR3 is TGCGCCAGCAGCCAAGACGGCAGGGGAGACCTGCGGGCTTTCTTT. It encodes CASSQDGRGDLRAFF.